The rows below give T cell receptor beta chains drawn from one sample of a study of PD-1 blockade in classical Hodgkin lymphoma. This table comes from immunoSEQ multiplex PCR, and its TCRdb copy is limited to in-frame clones, with some not included. The profile shows approximately 21,000 clones, about 80% of them singletons. The material sequenced was CD8+ T cells from blood, taken before the fourth cycle of nivolumab. The receptors derive from a human donor with classical Hodgkin lymphoma. Both conserved end residues are part of each CDR3. Each record gives: clone size, D gene, V gene, J gene, CDR3 DNA, CDR3 protein. A D gene is named only where the DNA matches it firmly. Not every row has a clone size; where given, it reads once, few, many or a size class.

-	TRBD1	TRBV6-6	TRBJ1-6	TGTGCCAGCAGTGTACTACCAGGACAGGGTAGTTCACCCCTCCACTTT	CASSVLPGQGSSPLHF
few	-	TRBV11-2	TRBJ1-1	TGTGCCAGCAGCGGGTTTAAAAACACTGAAGCTTTCTTT	CASSGFKNTEAFF
-	-	TRBV9	TRBJ2-1	TGTGCCAGCAGCGTAGTGCGTGGCGATGAGCAGTTCTTC	CASSVVRGDEQFF
-	-	TRBV21-1	TRBJ1-5	TGTGCCAGCAGCAAAGTCGGCAGGGCACATCGTCAGCCCCAGCATTTT	CASSKVGRAHRQPQHF
-	TRBD1	TRBV7-6	TRBJ2-7	TGTGCCAGCAGCTTGGCAGGGGGCAGTACCTACGAGCAGTACTTC	CASSLAGGSTYEQYF
-	TRBD2	TRBV4-2	TRBJ2-5	TGTGCCAGCAGCCAACTTCCCCCCGGACTAGCGGGGACTCAAGAGACCCAGTACTTC	CASSQLPPGLAGTQETQYF
few	-	TRBV5-6	TRBJ2-2	TGTGCCAGCAGAATGCGGGGAGACGGCGGGGAGCTGTTTTTT	CASRMRGDGGELFF
-	-	TRBV18	TRBJ1-1	TGTGCCAGCTCACCACTAGGGAACACTGAAGCTTTCTTT	CASSPLGNTEAFF
-	TRBD1	TRBV19	TRBJ1-5	TGTGCCACCGGCGACAGGGGGCTCAAACTTGGCAATCAGCCCCAGCATTTT	CATGDRGLKLGNQPQHF
-	-	TRBV7-6	TRBJ2-5	TGTGCCAGCAGCCCAGGGCTGGGGCTCCAAGAGACCCAGTACTTC	CASSPGLGLQETQYF
few	-	TRBV13	TRBJ2-4	TGTGCCAGCAGCTTAGGGCCTTACATTCAGTACTTC	CASSLGPYIQYF
-	TRBD1	TRBV7-9	TRBJ2-3	TGTGCCAGCAGCTTAGCAGACAGGGTCACAGATACGCAGTATTTT	CASSLADRVTDTQYF
-	-	TRBV9	TRBJ1-1	TGTGCCAGCAGCGTAGTAGGGACCGGGAACACTGAAGCTTTCTTT	CASSVVGTGNTEAFF
few	-	TRBV2	TRBJ2-5	TGTGCCAGCAGTGGAGGGCAAGAGACCCAGTACTTC	CASSGGQETQYF
-	-	TRBV27	TRBJ1-1	TGTGCCAGCAGTAAGGGGTTACCCTTGAACACTGAAGCTTTCTTT	CASSKGLPLNTEAFF
-	-	TRBV6-1	TRBJ2-3	TGTGCCAGCAGTTTTTTTTCGGACGGAGATACGCAGTATTTT	CASSFFSDGDTQYF
-	TRBD2	TRBV2	TRBJ2-7	TGTGCCAGCGCGGGACTAGCGGAATACGAGCAGTACTTC	CASAGLAEYEQYF
-	TRBD1	TRBV7-9	TRBJ2-1	TGTGCCAGCAGCCATTTCCGGGACAGCGATTACAATGAGCAGTTCTTC	CASSHFRDSDYNEQFF
once	-	TRBV2	TRBJ2-1	TGTGCCAGCAGTTTCGGTGACTCCTACAATGAGCAGTTCTTC	CASSFGDSYNEQFF
-	-	TRBV30	TRBJ2-7	TGTGCCTGGACCCTATCCCCGGGGGCACCCTACGAGCAGTACTTC	CAWTLSPGAPYEQYF
-	-	TRBV11-2	TRBJ2-1	TGTGCCAGCAGCTTCTACAATGAGCAGTTCTTC	CASSFYNEQFF
-	-	TRBV9	TRBJ1-2	TGTGCCAGCACCTTAGGGGGAGACTATGGCTACACCTTC	CASTLGGDYGYTF